These 19 T cell receptor beta chains share one sample of origin, sequenced in a study of blood T cell repertoires in COVID-19. Here immunoSEQ multiplex PCR was the method, and the copy in TCRdb shows in-frame clones only, minus some. This sample has about 220,000 clones, with approximately 82% found just once. Material for sequencing was peripheral blood. These receptor sequences come from a man between 50 and 59 years old with active or convalescent COVID-19.

This chain connects TRBV5-1 to TRBJ1-1, with 9 bases lining up with TRBD1. The CDR3 has 16 residues. V shed 2 bases and J 1 base; nucleotides not matched to a gene: 6. CDR1 and CDR2 (germline): SGHRS, YFSETQ. The CDR3 loop is CASSFSGQGWNTEAFF. In nucleotides, the CDR3 is TGCGCCAGCAGCTTCTCGGGACAGGGTTGGAACACTGAAGCTTTCTTT. The variable domain in full, completed from reference TRBV5-1 and TRBJ1-1, reads KAGVTQTPRYLIKTRGQQVTLSCSPISGHRSVSWYQQTPGQGLQFLFEYFSETQRNKGNFPGRFSGRQFSNSRSEMNVSTLELGDSALYLCASSFSGQGWNTEAFFGQGTRLTVV.

The chain is built from TRBV21-1 and TRBJ1-2; the table gives TRBD1 as D, unverified against the DNA. TRBV21-1 is tagged as a pseudogene. The CDR3 runs to 15 residues. For the CDR3, the DNA is TGTGCCAGCAGCAAATACAGGGTATCCTGTGCGGGCTACACCTTC. Residues: CASSKYRVSCAGYTF.

The V call is TRBV5-1, the J call TRBJ2-5, with 7 nucleotides matching TRBD2. The CDR3 is 14 amino acids. CDR1 SGHRS and CDR2 YFSETQ come from the germline V gene. V was pared by 3 bases and J by 5 bases, with 7 bases of the junction left unmatched. The CDR3: CASSSTSQRETQYF. The CDR3 DNA follows: TGCGCCAGCAGCTCGACTAGCCAGAGGGAGACCCAGTACTTC.

The chain joins TRBV2 to TRBJ1-6; the D is unclear. The CDR3 runs to 15 residues. Trimming pared 5 bases from V and 0 bases from J, leaving 8 bases between. Germline V CDR1 and CDR2: SNHLY, FYNNEI. This CDR3 reads CASSKESSYNSPLHF. For the CDR3, the DNA is TGTGCCAGCAGTAAAGAGAGCTCCTATAATTCACCCCTCCACTTT.

The chain combines TRBV27 with TRBJ2-2; 7 bases are shared with TRBD1. There are 16 residues in the CDR3. Looked up from germline, CDR1 is MNHEY and CDR2 is SMNVEV (reference sequence). The J segment lost 1 base and the V segment lost 2 bases, leaving 4 bases of the junction unmatched. The CDR3 loop reads CASSLDRVKNTGELFF. CDR3 nucleotide sequence: TGTGCCAGCAGTTTAGACAGGGTAAAGAACACCGGGGAGCTGTTTTTT.

V and J are TRBV12-5 and TRBJ2-1; 8 positions match TRBD2. V was clipped by 6 bases and J by 0 bases; unmatched bases: 1. CDR3 size: 14 residues. From germline, CDR1 is LGHNT and CDR2 FRNRAP. The CDR3 spells CASGSGSSYNEQFF. The CDR3 DNA reads TGTGCTAGTGGGAGCGGGAGCTCCTACAATGAGCAGTTCTTC.

This sequence joins TRBV9 and TRBJ1-1; D ambiguous. This CDR3 is built from 15 residues. Germline V gives CDR1 SGDLS, CDR2 YYNGEE. Trimming left V 3 bases short and J 6 bases short, with 18 bases between. In nucleotides, the CDR3 is TGTGCCAGCAGCGCCGACCCGGGTTCAGCGGCTGAAGCTTTCTTT. The encoded protein is CASSADPGSAAEAFF.

The CDR3 spells CASSIGLAGGRETQYF. In nucleotides, the CDR3 is TGTGCCAGCAGCATAGGACTAGCGGGGGGGCGAGAGACCCAGTACTTC. The chain carries TRBV9 and TRBJ2-5, with 15 positions matching TRBD2. Losses at the gene ends were 4 bases for V and 4 bases for J; bases not matched to a gene: 5. The CDR3 loop spans 16 amino acids. The germline gives CDR1 SGDLS, CDR2 YYNGEE. Complete variable domain (other parts from reference TRBV9 and TRBJ2-5): DSGVTQTPKHLITATGQRVTLRCSPRSGDLSVYWYQQSLDQGLQFLIQYYNGEERAKGNILERFSAQQFPDLHSELNLSSLELGDSALYFCASSIGLAGGRETQYFGPGTRLLVL.

V gene TRBV20-1 combines with J gene TRBJ2-1; maybe TRBD2 (6 bases). Looked up from germline, CDR1 is DFQATT and CDR2 is SNEGSKA (reference sequence). There are 13 residues in the CDR3. Trimming took 3 bases from V and 8 from J, leaving 14 bases between them. CDR3 loop: CSASLAAGDEQFF. In nucleotides, the CDR3 is TGCAGTGCTAGTTTAGCGGCTGGGGATGAGCAGTTCTTC.

This chain links TRBV4-2 with TRBJ2-3, with 15 positions matching TRBD2. The CDR3 length is 18 residues. J lost 0 bases, V lost 4 bases, and 5 bases had no gene match. Germline CDR1 is LGHNA and CDR2 is YNFKEQ. As DNA, the CDR3 is TGTGCCAGCAGCCGGACTAGCGGGGGGGATTCTAGCACAGATACGCAGTATTTT. Translation gives CASSRTSGGDSSTDTQYF.

V gene TRBV6-1 combines with J gene TRBJ1-5; D gene unclear. Trimming shortened V by 6 bases and J by 0 bases, and 12 bases separated the two germline ends. CDR3 size: 15 residues. Germline V CDR1 and CDR2: MNHNS, SASEGT. The CDR3 DNA reads TGTGCCAGCAGACCCTCCGGGTCTAGCAATCAGCCCCAGCATTTT. It encodes CASRPSGSSNQPQHF.

The J gene is TRBJ2-5, the V gene TRBV3-1 (or the pseudogene TRBV3-2), with TRBD2 matching over 11 bases. V trimming: 1 base; J trimming: 3 bases; junction bases outside the gene matches: 13. Germline CDR1 reads LGHDT; CDR2 reads YNNKEL (reference sequence). The CDR3 loop spans 19 amino acids. CDR3 loop: CASSQASVVAGGPEETQYF. As DNA, the CDR3 is TGTGCCAGCAGCCAAGCTTCGGTGGTAGCGGGAGGGCCCGAAGAGACCCAGTACTTC.

The chain joins TRBV7-3 to TRBJ2-3, with 10 bases fitting TRBD2. The CDR3 has 17 residues. CDR1 is SGHTA and CDR2 is FQGTGA in the germline V gene. V shed 5 bases, J shed 4 bases, and the junction held 12 bases outside the gene matches. The DNA of the CDR3 is TGTGCCAGCAGCCTAGGGAGTAGCGGGGGGCAGGCAGATACGCAGTATTTT. Its protein is CASSLGSSGGQADTQYF.

This chain joins TRBV6-5 and TRBJ2-7, with 7 bases identical to TRBD1. CDR3 length: 14 residues. Trimming took 6 bases from V and 3 from J; bases not matched to a gene: 8. Germline loops: CDR1 MNHEY, CDR2 SVGAGI. DNA of the CDR3: TGTGCCAGCAGACCCTTGGGGACAGTCTACGAGCAGTACGTC. Its translation: CASRPLGTVYEQYV.

The V call is TRBV27, the J call TRBJ2-3; 10 bases map to TRBD2. Germline V gives CDR1 MNHEY, CDR2 SMNVEV (reference sequence). The CDR3 contains 17 residues. With 5 bases clipped from V and 0 bases from J, the junction kept 8 bases outside the gene matches. Here the CDR3 DNA reads TGTGCCAGCAGTGCCGTTGGACTAGCGGTCAGCACAGATACGCAGTATTTT. This sequence encodes CASSAVGLAVSTDTQYF.

This clone was counted once. The chain employs TRBV5-1 and TRBJ2-7; D might be TRBD2 (5 bases). The length of the CDR3 is 15 residues. Germline V gene data show CDR1 as SGHRS and CDR2 as YFSETQ. V lost 0 bases, J lost 0 bases, and 10 bases lay in between. This chain's CDR3 is CASSLDPGSSYEQYF. The CDR3 bases are TGCGCCAGCAGCTTGGATCCGGGGAGCTCCTACGAGCAGTACTTC. The full variable domain, its missing parts supplied by reference TRBV5-1 and TRBJ2-7, is KAGVTQTPRYLIKTRGQQVTLSCSPISGHRSVSWYQQTPGQGLQFLFEYFSETQRNKGNFPGRFSGRQFSNSRSEMNVSTLELGDSALYLCASSLDPGSSYEQYFGPGTRLTVT.

The chain joins TRBV12-3 or TRBV12-4 to TRBJ2-2, with D perhaps TRBD2 (5 bases). There are 12 residues in the CDR3. Trimming shortened V by 3 bases and J by 7 bases, and 6 bases separated the two germline ends. DNA of the CDR3: TGTGCCAGCAGTTTCGGACTCGGGGAGCTGTTTTTT. Translation gives CASSFGLGELFF.

The V and J genes are TRBV27 and TRBJ2-1; weak D call: TRBD2 (5 bases). The length of the CDR3 is 15 residues. The germline gives CDR1 MNHEY, CDR2 SMNVEV (reference sequence). Trimming stripped 2 bases from V and 4 bases from J, with 12 bases between. CDR3 amino acids: CASSLVAGWYNEQFF. The CDR3 bases are TGTGCCAGCAGTTTAGTGGCGGGCTGGTACAATGAGCAGTTCTTC.

V is TRBV7-9 and J is TRBJ2-7; TRBD1 might be the D (5 bases). This CDR3 spans 13 amino acids. CDR1 SEHNR and CDR2 FQNEAQ come from the germline V gene (reference sequence). V was trimmed by 2 bases and J by 4 bases, leaving 9 bases between them. The CDR3 loop is CASSLLAGYEQYF. For the CDR3, the DNA is TGTGCCAGCAGCTTACTCGCAGGGTACGAGCAGTACTTC.